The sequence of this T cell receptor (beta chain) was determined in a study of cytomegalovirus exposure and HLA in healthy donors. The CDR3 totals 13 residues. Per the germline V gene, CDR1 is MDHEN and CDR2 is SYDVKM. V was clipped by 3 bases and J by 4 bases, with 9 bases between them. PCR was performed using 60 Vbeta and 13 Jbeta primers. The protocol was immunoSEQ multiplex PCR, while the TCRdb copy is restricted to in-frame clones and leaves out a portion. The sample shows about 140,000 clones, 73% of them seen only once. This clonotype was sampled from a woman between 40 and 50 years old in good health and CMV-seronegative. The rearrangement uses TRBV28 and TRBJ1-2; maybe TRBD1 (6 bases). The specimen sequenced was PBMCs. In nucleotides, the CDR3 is TGTGCCAGCAGTTTGAGGACAGTCTATGGCTACACCTTC. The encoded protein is CASSLRTVYGYTF.